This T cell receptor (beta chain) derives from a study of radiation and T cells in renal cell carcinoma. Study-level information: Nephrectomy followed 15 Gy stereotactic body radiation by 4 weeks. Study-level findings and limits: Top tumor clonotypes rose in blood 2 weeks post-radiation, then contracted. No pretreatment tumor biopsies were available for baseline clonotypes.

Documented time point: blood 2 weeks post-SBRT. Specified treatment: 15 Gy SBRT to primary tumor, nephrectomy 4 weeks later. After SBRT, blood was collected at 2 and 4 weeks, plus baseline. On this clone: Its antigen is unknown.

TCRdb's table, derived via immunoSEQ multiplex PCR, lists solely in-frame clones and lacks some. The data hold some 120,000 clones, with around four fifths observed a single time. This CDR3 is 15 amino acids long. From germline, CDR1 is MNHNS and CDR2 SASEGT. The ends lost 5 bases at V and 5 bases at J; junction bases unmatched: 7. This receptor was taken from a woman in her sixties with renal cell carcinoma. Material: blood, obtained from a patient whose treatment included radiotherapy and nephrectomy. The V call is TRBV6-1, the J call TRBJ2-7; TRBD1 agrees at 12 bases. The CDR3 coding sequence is TGTGCCAGCAGTCAGGGGGGACAGGGGGCCCACGAGCAGTACTTC. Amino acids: CASSQGGQGAHEQYF.